Detailed here is one T cell receptor beta chain. The record originates from a study of patients and donors after allogeneic stem cell transplantation. From the RT-PCR reads, TCRdb called clonotypes with MiXCR, one entry per CDR3 protein. The profile shows roughly 230,000 distinct CDR3 sequences, roughly 13% of them singletons. The CDR3 consists of 13 residues. The germline V and J ends were trimmed by 1 base and 4 bases, with 7 bases remaining between them. Looked up from germline, CDR1 is SNHLY and CDR2 is FYNNEI. J is TRBJ1-1 and V is TRBV2; TRBD1 might be the D (5 bases). This clonotype was sampled from a human donor who was either an allogeneic HSCT recipient or a stem cell or donor lymphocyte infusion donor (not recorded which). It is not recorded whose cells these are; they may come from a transplant donor. Sequencing was done on a sample of blood, either unsorted or a sorted T cell fraction (not recorded which). The CDR3 DNA reads as TGTGCCAGCAGTGAAGGGGGGACCACTGAAGCTTTCTTT. It translates to CASSEGGTTEAFF.